The next 2 T cell receptor beta chains were all read from a single sample in a study of blood T cell repertoires in COVID-19. The assay was immunoSEQ multiplex PCR, and TCRdb's table has in-frame clones only and misses some. The repertoire holds around 60,000 clones, with around 77% as singletons. The sequenced material came from peripheral blood. The receptor set was obtained from a man of 80 years or more with active or convalescent COVID-19.

This clone was counted between two and nine times. CDR3 amino acids: CASQLAENNEQFF. CDR3 nucleotide sequence: TGTGCCAGCCAGCTAGCGGAAAACAATGAGCAGTTCTTC. The rearrangement joins TRBV7-2 to TRBJ2-1; the match to TRBD2 covers 7 bases. Germline V gene data show CDR1 as SGHTA and CDR2 as FQGNSA. The CDR3 runs 13 residues. The ends lost 8 bases at V and 5 bases at J; junction bases unmatched: 6.

The chain couples TRBV19 to TRBJ2-3, with 9 nucleotides matching TRBD2. The CDR3 contains 13 residues. V was clipped by 6 bases and J by 3 bases; unmatched bases: 1. Germline loops: CDR1 LNHDA, CDR2 SQIVND (reference sequence). For the CDR3, the DNA is TGTGCCAGTAGCCTAGCGGGGACAGATACGCAGTATTTT. Translating it yields CASSLAGTDTQYF.